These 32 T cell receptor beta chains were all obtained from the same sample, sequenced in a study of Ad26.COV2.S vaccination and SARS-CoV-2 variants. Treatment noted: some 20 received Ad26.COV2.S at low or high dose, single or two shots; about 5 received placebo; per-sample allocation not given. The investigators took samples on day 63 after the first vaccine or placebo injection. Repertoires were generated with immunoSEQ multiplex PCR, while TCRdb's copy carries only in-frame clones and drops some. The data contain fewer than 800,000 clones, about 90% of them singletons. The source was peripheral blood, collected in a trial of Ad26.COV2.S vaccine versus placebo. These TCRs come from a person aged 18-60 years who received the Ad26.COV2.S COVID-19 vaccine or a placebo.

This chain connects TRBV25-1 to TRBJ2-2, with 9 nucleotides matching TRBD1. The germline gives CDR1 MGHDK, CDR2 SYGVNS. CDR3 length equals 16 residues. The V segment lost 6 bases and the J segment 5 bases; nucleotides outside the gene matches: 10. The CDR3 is CASRGGTGLFTGELFF. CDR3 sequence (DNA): TGTGCCAGCAGAGGGGGGACAGGGCTTTTTACCGGGGAGCTGTTTTTT. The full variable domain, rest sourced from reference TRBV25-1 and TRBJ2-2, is EADIYQTPRYLVIGTGKKITLECSQTMGHDKMYWYQQDPGMELHLIHYSYGVNSTEKGDLSSESTVSRIRTEHFPLTLESARPSHTSQYLCASRGGTGLFTGELFFGEGSRLTVL.

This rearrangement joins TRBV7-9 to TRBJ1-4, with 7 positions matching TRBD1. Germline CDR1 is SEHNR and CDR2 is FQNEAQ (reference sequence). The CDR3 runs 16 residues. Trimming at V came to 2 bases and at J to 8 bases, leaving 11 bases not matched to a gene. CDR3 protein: CASSLSVTGEGEKLFF. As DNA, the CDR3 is TGTGCCAGCAGCTTAAGCGTTACAGGGGAAGGAGAAAAACTGTTTTTT.

The CDR3 DNA reads as TGTGCCAGCAGGGGGGGCACAAACACCGGGGAGCTGTTTTTT. Translated: CASRGGTNTGELFF. This chain links TRBV6-5 with TRBJ2-2; D could derive from TRBD1 or TRBD2 (6 bases each). Deletions cut 6 bases from V and 2 bases from J, with 10 bases between. CDR1 and CDR2 from the germline V gene are MNHEY and SVGAGI. The CDR3 length is 14 residues.

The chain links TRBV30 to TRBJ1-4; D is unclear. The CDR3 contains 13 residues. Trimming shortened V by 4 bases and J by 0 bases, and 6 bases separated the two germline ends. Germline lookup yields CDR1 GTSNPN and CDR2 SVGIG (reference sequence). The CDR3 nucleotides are TGTGCCTGGAAAGGTTCAACTAATGAAAAACTGTTTTTT. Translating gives CAWKGSTNEKLFF.

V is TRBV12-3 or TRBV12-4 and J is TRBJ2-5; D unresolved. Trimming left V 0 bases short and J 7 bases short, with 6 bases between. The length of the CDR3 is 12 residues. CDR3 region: CASSLALGTQYF. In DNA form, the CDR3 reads TGTGCCAGCAGTTTAGCGCTGGGGACCCAGTACTTC.

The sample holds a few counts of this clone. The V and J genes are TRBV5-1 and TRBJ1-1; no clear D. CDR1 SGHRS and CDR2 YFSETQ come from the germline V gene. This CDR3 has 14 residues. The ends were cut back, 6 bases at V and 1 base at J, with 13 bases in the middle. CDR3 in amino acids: CASNEGRTNTEAFF. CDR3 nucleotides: TGCGCCAGCAACGAGGGCAGGACGAACACTGAAGCTTTCTTT.

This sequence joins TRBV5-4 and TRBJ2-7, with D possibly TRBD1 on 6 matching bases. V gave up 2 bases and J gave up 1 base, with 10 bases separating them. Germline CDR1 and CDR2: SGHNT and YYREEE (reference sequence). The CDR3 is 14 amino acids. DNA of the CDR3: TGTGCCAGCAGCTTCGGACAGCCGTCCTACGAGCAGTACTTC. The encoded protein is CASSFGQPSYEQYF.

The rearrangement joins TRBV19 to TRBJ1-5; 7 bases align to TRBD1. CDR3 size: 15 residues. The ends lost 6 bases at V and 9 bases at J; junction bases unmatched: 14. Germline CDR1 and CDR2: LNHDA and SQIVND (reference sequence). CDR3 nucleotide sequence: TGTGCCAGTAGCCAAACCGGGACAGAGCGACCGCCCCAGCATTTT. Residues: CASSQTGTERPPQHF.

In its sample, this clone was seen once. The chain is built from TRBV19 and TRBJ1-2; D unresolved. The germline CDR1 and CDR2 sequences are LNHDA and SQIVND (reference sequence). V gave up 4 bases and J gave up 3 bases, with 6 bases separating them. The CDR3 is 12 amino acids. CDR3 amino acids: CASSKADYGYTF. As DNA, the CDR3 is TGTGCCAGTAGTAAGGCAGACTATGGCTACACCTTC.

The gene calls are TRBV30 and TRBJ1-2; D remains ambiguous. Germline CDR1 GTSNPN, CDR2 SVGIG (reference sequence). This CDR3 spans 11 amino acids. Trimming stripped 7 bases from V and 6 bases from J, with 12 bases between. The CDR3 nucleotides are TGTGCCTTACCCGCCAGCAATGGCTACACCTTC. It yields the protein CALPASNGYTF.

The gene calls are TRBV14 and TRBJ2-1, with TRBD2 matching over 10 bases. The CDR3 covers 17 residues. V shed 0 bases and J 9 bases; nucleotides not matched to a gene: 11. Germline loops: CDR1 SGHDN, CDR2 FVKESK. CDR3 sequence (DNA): TGTGCCAGCAGCCAAGATATTGGGCTAGCGGGAGAGAGTGAGCAGTTCTTC. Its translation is CASSQDIGLAGESEQFF.

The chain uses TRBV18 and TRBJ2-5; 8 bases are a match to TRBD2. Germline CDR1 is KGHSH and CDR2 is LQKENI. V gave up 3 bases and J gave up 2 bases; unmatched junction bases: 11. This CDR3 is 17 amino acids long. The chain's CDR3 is CASSPVGLATPQETQYF. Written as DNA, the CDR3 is TGTGCCAGCTCACCCGTTGGACTAGCAACCCCTCAAGAGACCCAGTACTTC.

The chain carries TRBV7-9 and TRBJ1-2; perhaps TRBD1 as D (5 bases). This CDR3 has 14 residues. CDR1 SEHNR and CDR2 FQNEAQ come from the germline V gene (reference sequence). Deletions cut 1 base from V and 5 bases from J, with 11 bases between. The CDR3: CASSLGGLGYGYTF. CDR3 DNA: TGTGCCAGCAGCTTAGGGGGGTTGGGTTATGGCTACACCTTC.

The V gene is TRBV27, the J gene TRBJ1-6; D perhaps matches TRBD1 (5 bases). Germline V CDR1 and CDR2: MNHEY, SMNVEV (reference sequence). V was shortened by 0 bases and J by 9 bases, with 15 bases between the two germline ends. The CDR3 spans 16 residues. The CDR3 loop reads CASSLSAGGRASPLHF. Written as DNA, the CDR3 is TGTGCCAGCAGTTTATCCGCCGGGGGAAGAGCTTCACCCCTCCACTTT.

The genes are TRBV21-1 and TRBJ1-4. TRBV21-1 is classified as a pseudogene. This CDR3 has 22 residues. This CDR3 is CASSKGQTSSPIDEKTSSAGFF. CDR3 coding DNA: TGTGCCAGCAGCAAAGGGCAGACTTCGTCCCCGATCGATGAGAAAACTAGTAGTGCAGGTTTTTTT.

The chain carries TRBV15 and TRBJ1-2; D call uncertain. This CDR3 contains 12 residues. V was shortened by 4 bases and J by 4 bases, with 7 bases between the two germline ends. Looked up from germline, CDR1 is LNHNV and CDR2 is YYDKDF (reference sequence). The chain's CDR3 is CATSKGAYGYTF. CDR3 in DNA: TGTGCCACCAGCAAAGGAGCCTATGGCTACACCTTC.

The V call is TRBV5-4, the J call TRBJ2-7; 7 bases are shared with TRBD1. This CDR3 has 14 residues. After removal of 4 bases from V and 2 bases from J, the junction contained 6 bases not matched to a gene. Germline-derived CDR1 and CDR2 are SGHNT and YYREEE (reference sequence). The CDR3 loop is CASSQGDSPYEQYF. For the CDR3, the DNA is TGTGCCAGCAGCCAGGGGGACAGCCCCTACGAGCAGTACTTC.

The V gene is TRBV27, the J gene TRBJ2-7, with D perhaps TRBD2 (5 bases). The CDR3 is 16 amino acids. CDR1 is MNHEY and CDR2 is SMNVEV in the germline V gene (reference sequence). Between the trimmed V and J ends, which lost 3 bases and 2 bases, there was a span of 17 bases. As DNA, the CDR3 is TGTGCCAGCAGTTTGGCGGGCACGCTCTCCGCCTACGAGCAGTACTTC. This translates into CASSLAGTLSAYEQYF.

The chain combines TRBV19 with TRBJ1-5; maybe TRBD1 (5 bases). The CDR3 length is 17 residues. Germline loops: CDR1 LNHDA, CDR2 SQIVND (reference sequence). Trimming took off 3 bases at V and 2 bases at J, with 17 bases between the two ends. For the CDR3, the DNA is TGTGCCAGTAGTATCCCAGGGTTGGGGGGGGGCAATCAGCCCCAGCATTTT. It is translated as CASSIPGLGGGNQPQHF.

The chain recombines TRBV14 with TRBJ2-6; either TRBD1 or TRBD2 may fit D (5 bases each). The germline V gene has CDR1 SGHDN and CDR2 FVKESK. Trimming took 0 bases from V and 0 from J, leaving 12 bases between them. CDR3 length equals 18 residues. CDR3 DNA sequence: TGTGCCAGCAGCCAAGATCTGGGACGGCTCTCTGGGGCCAACGTCCTGACTTTC. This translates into CASSQDLGRLSGANVLTF.

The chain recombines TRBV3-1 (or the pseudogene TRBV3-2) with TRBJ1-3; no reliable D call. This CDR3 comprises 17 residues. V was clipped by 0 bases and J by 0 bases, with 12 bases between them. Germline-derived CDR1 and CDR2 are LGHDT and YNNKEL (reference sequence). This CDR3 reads CASSQEALSSSGNTIYF. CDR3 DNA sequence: TGTGCCAGCAGCCAAGAAGCCCTATCCAGCTCTGGAAACACCATATATTTT.

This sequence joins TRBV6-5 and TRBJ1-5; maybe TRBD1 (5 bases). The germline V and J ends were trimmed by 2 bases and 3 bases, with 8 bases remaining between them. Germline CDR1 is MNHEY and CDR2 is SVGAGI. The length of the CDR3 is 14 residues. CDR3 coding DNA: TGTGCCAGCAGTTACGGGGGAATCAATCAGCCCCAGCATTTT. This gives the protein CASSYGGINQPQHF.

Written as DNA, the CDR3 is TGTGCCAGCAGCTTCCGGGACAGGTACTACTCTGGAAACACCATATATTTT. Its protein is CASSFRDRYYSGNTIYF. This chain links TRBV5-6 with TRBJ1-3; 8 bases map to TRBD1. The germline gives CDR1 SGHDT, CDR2 YYEEEE. J gave up 0 bases and V 2 bases, and 7 bases lay outside the gene matches. CDR3 length: 17 residues.

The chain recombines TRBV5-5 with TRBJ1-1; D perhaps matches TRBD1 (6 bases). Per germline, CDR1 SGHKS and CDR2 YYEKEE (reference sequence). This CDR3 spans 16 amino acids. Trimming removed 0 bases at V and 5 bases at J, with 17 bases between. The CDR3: CASSLVPGGARTEAFF. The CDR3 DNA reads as TGTGCCAGCAGCTTGGTTCCCGGGGGCGCTAGGACTGAAGCTTTCTTT.

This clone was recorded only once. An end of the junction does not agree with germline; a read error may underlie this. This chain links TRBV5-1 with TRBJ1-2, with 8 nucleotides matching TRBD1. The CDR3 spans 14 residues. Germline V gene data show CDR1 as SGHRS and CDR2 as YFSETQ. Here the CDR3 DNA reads TGCGCCAGCAGCTTGGCGGGGACTCAGGGGGCAGGACGTTTC. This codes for CASSLAGTQGAGRF.

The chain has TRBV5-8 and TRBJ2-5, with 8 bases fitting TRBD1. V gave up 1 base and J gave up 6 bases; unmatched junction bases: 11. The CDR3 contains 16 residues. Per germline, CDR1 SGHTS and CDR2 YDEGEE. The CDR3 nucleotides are TGTGCCAGCAGCTTGAGGGGTGACAGGGGCGGTCAGACCCAGTACTTC. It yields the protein CASSLRGDRGGQTQYF.

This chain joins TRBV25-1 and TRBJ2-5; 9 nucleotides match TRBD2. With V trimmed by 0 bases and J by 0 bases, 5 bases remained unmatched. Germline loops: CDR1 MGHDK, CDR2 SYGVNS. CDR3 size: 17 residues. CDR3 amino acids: CASSEYQAGGYQETQYF. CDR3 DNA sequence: TGTGCCAGCAGTGAATATCAAGCGGGGGGTTACCAAGAGACCCAGTACTTC.

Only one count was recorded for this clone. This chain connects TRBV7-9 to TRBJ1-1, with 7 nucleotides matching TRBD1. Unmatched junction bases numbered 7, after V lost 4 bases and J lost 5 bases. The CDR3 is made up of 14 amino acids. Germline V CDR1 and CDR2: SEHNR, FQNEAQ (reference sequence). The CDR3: CASSSQEGATEAFF. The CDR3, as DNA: TGTGCCAGCAGCTCACAAGAGGGGGCGACTGAAGCTTTCTTT.

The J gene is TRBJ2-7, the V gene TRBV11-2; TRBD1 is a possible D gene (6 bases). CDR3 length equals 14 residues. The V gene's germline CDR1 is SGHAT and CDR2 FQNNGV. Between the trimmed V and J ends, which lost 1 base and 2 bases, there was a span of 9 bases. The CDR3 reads CASSLGGLTYEQYF. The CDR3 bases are TGTGCCAGCAGCTTAGGGGGGCTAACCTACGAGCAGTACTTC.

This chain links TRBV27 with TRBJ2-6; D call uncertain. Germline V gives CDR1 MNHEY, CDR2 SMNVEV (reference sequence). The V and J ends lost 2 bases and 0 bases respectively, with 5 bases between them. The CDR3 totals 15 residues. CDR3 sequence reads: CASSLRSSGANVLTF. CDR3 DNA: TGTGCCAGCAGTTTAAGGAGCTCTGGGGCCAACGTCCTGACTTTC.

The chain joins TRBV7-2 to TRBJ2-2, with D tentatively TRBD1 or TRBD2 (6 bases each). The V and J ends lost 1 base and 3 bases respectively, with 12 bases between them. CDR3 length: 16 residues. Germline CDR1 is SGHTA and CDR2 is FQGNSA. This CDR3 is CASSLVGGWDTGELFF. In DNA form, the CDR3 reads TGTGCCAGCAGCTTAGTCGGGGGCTGGGACACCGGGGAGCTGTTTTTT. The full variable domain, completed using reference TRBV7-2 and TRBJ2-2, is GAGVSQSPSNKVTEKGKDVELRCDPISGHTALYWYRQSLGQGLEFLIYFQGNSAPDKSGLPSDRFSAERTGGSVSTLTIQRTQQEDSAVYLCASSLVGGWDTGELFFGEGSRLTVL.

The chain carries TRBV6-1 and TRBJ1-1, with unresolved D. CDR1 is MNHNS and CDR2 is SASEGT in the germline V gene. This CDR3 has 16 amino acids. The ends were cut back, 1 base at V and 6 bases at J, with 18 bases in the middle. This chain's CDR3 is CASSEEGYSRWAEAFF. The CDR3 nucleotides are TGTGCCAGCAGTGAAGAGGGCTACAGTCGATGGGCTGAAGCTTTCTTT.